The T cell receptor (beta chain) described here comes from a study of blood T cells in healthy people across ages. In its sample, this clonotype was seen many times. A second about 7 to 12 cycle PCR used barcoded and J-beta primers. MiXCR, applied by TCRdb to the 5' RACE reads, yields one record per CDR3 protein. The table records about 930,000 distinct CDR3 sequences, about 28% of them present only once. This same sample was also taken into another study, of T cells of mothers and their children.

The receptor comes from a woman aged 40 to 49 in good health. Sequences were obtained from blood.

CDR3 nucleotide sequence: TGCGCCAGCAGCCAGGGGGTCTACAATGAGCAGTTCTTC. It yields the protein CASSQGVYNEQFF. The V and J genes are TRBV5-1 and TRBJ2-1, with 7 bases lining up with TRBD1. The length of the CDR3 is 13 residues. Germline V CDR1 and CDR2: SGHRS, YFSETQ. The junction had 1 base not matched to a gene; V was cut back by 4 bases and J by 3 bases. The whole variable domain, remainder taken from reference TRBV5-1 and TRBJ2-1, is KAGVTQTPRYLIKTRGQQVTLSCSPISGHRSVSWYQQTPGQGLQFLFEYFSETQRNKGNFPGRFSGRQFSNSRSEMNVSTLELGDSALYLCASSQGVYNEQFFGPGTRLTVL.